These 29 T cell receptor beta chains share one sample of origin, sequenced in a study of regulatory T cells in long-lasting Graves disease. The TCR beta library used iRepertoire HTBI primers with Arm-PCR amplification of CDR3. One entry per CDR3 protein results from TCRdb running MiXCR on the multiplex PCR reads. Of approximately 400,000 distinct CDR3 sequences in the sample, 15% to 19% are singletons; the top ten hold 22%. Specified time point: newly diagnosed GD, antithyroid drugs for less than 3 months. The TCR library was made from RNA that had been extracted from PBMCs in TRIzol. This specimen was peripheral blood mononuclear cells (PBMCs), taken at new diagnosis, from a patient treated with antithyroid drugs. These receptors came from a female donor with Graves disease.

This clonotype was seen many times. CDR3 protein: CASSPQGRQNSPLHF. CDR3 nucleotides: TGTGCCAGCAGTCCACAGGGACGGCAGAATTCACCCCTCCACTTT. The rearrangement joins TRBV12-3 or TRBV12-4 to TRBJ1-6; perhaps TRBD1 as D (6 bases). Trimming took 5 bases from V and 7 from J, leaving 15 bases between them. The CDR3 runs 15 residues.

The chain employs TRBV27 and TRBJ1-5, with 9 positions matching TRBD1. V shed 8 bases, J shed 7 bases, and the junction held 6 bases outside the gene matches. Germline CDR1 reads MNHEY; CDR2 reads SMNVEV (reference sequence). The length of the CDR3 is 13 residues. The CDR3 nucleotides read TGTGCCAGCGGACAGGGGATTTGGCAGCCCCAGCATTTT. Amino acids: CASGQGIWQPQHF.

In its sample, this clonotype was seen many times. V gene TRBV12-5 combines with J gene TRBJ1-5, with TRBD1 matching over 9 bases. The CDR3 has 15 amino acids. The ends lost 3 bases at V and 6 bases at J; junction bases unmatched: 6. The V gene's germline CDR1 is LGHNT and CDR2 FRNRAP. CDR3 coding DNA: TGTGCTAGTGGTTTTGTAGGGACAGGGAGTCAGCCCCAGCATTTT. Translating it yields CASGFVGTGSQPQHF.

CDR3 nucleotides: TGTGCCAGCACCCGGACAGCATCCTACAATGAGCAGTTCTTC. This sequence encodes CASTRTASYNEQFF. The chain is built from TRBV28 and TRBJ2-1, with a possible D match to TRBD1 (6 bases). The CDR3 extends over 14 amino acids. Germline values: CDR1 MDHEN, CDR2 SYDVKM. The V end lost 7 bases, the J end lost 1 base, and 11 bases lay between the germline ends.

The chain uses TRBV29-1 and TRBJ2-5, with 12 positions matching TRBD2. Unmatched junction bases numbered 10, after V lost 3 bases and J lost 5 bases. Germline V lookup: CDR1 SQVTM, CDR2 ANQGSEA. The CDR3 consists of 16 residues. Written as DNA, the CDR3 is TGCAGCGTTGAGGGCCTAGCGGGGGGGGCCGTGGAGACCCAGTACTTC. The encoded protein is CSVEGLAGGAVETQYF. The full variable domain, its missing parts supplied by reference TRBV29-1 and TRBJ2-5, is SAVISQKPSRDICQRGTSLTIQCQVDSQVTMMFWYRQQPGQSLTLIATANQGSEATYESGFVIDKFPISRPNLTFSTLTVSNMSPEDSSIYLCSVEGLAGGAVETQYFGPGTRLLVL.

A remark on this clonotype: A read error may be the cause here, since a much bigger clone is one base away. This sequence joins TRBV5-4 and TRBJ2-7; perhaps TRBD2 as D (6 bases). CDR1 and CDR2 from the germline V gene are SGHNT and YYREEE (reference sequence). The ends were cut back, 4 bases at V and 3 bases at J, with 17 bases in the middle. The CDR3 has 15 amino acids. The CDR3 here is CASSPEVAEDYEQYF. The DNA for the CDR3 is TGTGCCAGCAGCCCGGAGGTAGCGGAGGACTACGAGCAGTACTTC.

This clonotype was detected many times. This chain joins TRBV7-3 and TRBJ2-4; D gene ambiguous. V was cut by 1 base and J by 0 bases, with 7 bases left in between. This CDR3 has 15 amino acids. Germline lookup yields CDR1 SGHTA and CDR2 FQGTGA. The CDR3 region is CASSLNGLAKNIQYF. CDR3 sequence (DNA): TGTGCCAGCAGCTTAAATGGCCTAGCCAAAAACATTCAGTACTTC.

This clonotype was counted a few times. A much larger clone differs by one base, so this may be a read error. The chain joins TRBV7-9 to TRBJ2-2; 8 nucleotides line up with TRBD1. CDR1 is SEHNR and CDR2 is FQNEAQ in the germline V gene (reference sequence). The V segment lost 6 bases and the J segment 4 bases; nucleotides outside the gene matches: 19. The CDR3 has 19 amino acids. The CDR3 region has the DNA TGTGCCAGCAGACCCAGGAACGGACAGGGAAAGAGGGGCACCGGGGAGCTGTTTTTT. This encodes CASRPRNGQGKRGTGELFF. Full variable domain (outside the CDR3, taken from reference TRBV7-9 and TRBJ2-2): DTGVSQNPRHKITKRGQNVTFRCDPISEHNRLYWYRQTLGQGPEFLTYFQNEAQLEKSRLLSDRFSAERPKGSFSTLEIQRTEQGDSAMYLCASRPRNGQGKRGTGELFFGEGSRLTVL.

In this sample, this clonotype turned up many times. The CDR3 DNA reads as TGTGCCAGCAGCCCCACAGGGATCCAGACCCAGTACTTC. Translating gives CASSPTGIQTQYF. The genes are TRBV5-4 and TRBJ2-5; D might be TRBD1 (6 bases). This CDR3 region has 13 residues. The V gene lost 4 bases and the J gene lost 6 bases, with 13 bases spanning the gap. Per germline, CDR1 SGHNT and CDR2 YYREEE (reference sequence).

This clonotype was counted many times. The rearrangement uses TRBV7-9 and TRBJ2-3, with 7 bases that match TRBD1. Germline CDR1 reads SEHNR; CDR2 reads FQNEAQ (reference sequence). The CDR3 spans 17 residues. Germline trimming cut 1 base from V and 1 base from J; bases unmatched to any gene: 8. The CDR3 here is CASSLGPRQGGTDTQYF. CDR3 DNA: TGTGCCAGCAGCTTAGGACCCCGGCAGGGGGGCACAGATACGCAGTATTTT.

This clonotype has at least ten counts. This chain uses TRBV5-1 with TRBJ2-7; D possibly corresponds to TRBD1 (6 bases). V dropped 2 bases and J dropped 6 bases, with 15 bases sitting between them. The CDR3 runs 14 residues. Germline CDR1 SGHRS, CDR2 YFSETQ. CDR3 nucleotide sequence: TGCGCCAGCAGCTTAGGACAGACCTCTGGCGAGCAGTACTTC. This sequence encodes CASSLGQTSGEQYF.

This clonotype occurred many times. The chain joins TRBV5-1 to TRBJ2-1; D is ambiguous. V was pared by 0 bases and J by 5 bases, with 18 bases between. Looked up from germline, CDR1 is SGHRS and CDR2 is YFSETQ. The CDR3 totals 17 residues. CDR3 DNA sequence: TGCGCCAGCAGCTTGGTAGCAGGCGGTACAACAAACAATGAGCAGTTCTTC. Translated: CASSLVAGGTTNNEQFF.

There are many counts of this clonotype. The chain recombines TRBV4-1 with TRBJ1-4, with D possibly matching TRBD1 (6 bases). The germline gives CDR1 MGHRA, CDR2 YSYEKL. The CDR3 extends over 14 amino acids. The V end was cut by 4 bases, the J end by 8 bases, with 14 bases between. CDR3 bases: TGCGCCAGCAGCCCCGGGACACGGGGAGAAAAACTGTTTTTT. Translated: CASSPGTRGEKLFF.

This clonotype was observed a few times. The chain's CDR3 is CASSPITGTATNTGELFF. CDR3 in DNA: TGTGCCAGCAGCCCCATCACCGGCACAGCGACGAACACCGGGGAGCTGTTTTTT. The rearrangement joins TRBV4-2 to TRBJ2-2; D not resolved. V was trimmed by 4 bases and J by 0 bases, leaving 18 bases between them. Germline V lookup: CDR1 LGHNA, CDR2 YNFKEQ. The CDR3 contains 18 residues.

In its sample, this clonotype was seen a few times. The chain combines TRBV7-2 with TRBJ2-1, with 8 bases identical to TRBD2. Trimming took 5 bases from V and 2 from J; bases not matched to a gene: 23. Germline V CDR1 and CDR2: SGHTA, FQGNSA. The CDR3 covers 21 residues. The CDR3 region is CASSPLGVAGIGESPYNEQFF. The CDR3 nucleotides read TGTGCCAGCAGCCCGCTCGGGGTAGCGGGAATTGGGGAGTCCCCCTACAATGAGCAGTTCTTC.

The V call is TRBV5-4, the J call TRBJ1-2; TRBD1 aligns across 7 bases. Trimming cost V 2 bases and J 5 bases; bases outside gene matches: 9. CDR1 and CDR2 (germline): SGHNT, YYREEE (reference sequence). The CDR3 sequence is 15 residues long. CDR3 residues: CASSFQGQGDYGYTF. CDR3 coding DNA: TGTGCCAGCAGCTTCCAGGGGCAGGGGGATTATGGCTACACCTTC.

The V and J genes are TRBV27 and TRBJ2-1, with 12 nucleotides matching TRBD2. This CDR3 contains 16 residues. V was clipped by 5 bases and J by 8 bases; unmatched bases: 10. The V gene's germline CDR1 is MNHEY and CDR2 SMNVEV (reference sequence). CDR3 sequence (DNA): TGTGCCAGCAGTACGCTGACTAGCGGGAGATCGCATGAGCAGTTCTTC. Its translation: CASSTLTSGRSHEQFF.

This clonotype was counted at least ten times. The rearrangement joins TRBV6-1 to TRBJ1-1; 7 bases are shared with TRBD1. The CDR3 extends over 15 amino acids. V was clipped by 4 bases and J by 1 base; unmatched bases: 6. Germline lookup yields CDR1 MNHNS and CDR2 SASEGT. CDR3 sequence: CASSGPGTANTEAFF. The CDR3 DNA sequence: TGTGCCAGCAGTGGCCCAGGGACAGCGAACACTGAAGCTTTCTTT.

The chain is built from TRBV4-1 and TRBJ2-7, with no clear D. Germline loops: CDR1 MGHRA, CDR2 YSYEKL. The V end was cut by 4 bases, the J end by 4 bases, with 14 bases between. CDR3 size: 14 residues. CDR3 nucleotide sequence: TGCGCCAGCAGCCCCGAGGCCCCACTATACGAGCAGTACTTC. Translating it yields CASSPEAPLYEQYF.

This clonotype was recorded many times. The chain has TRBV5-6 and TRBJ1-4, with D possibly TRBD1 on 5 matching bases. V lost 2 bases and J 4 bases, leaving 9 bases between the germline ends. The CDR3 extends over 14 amino acids. The germline V gene has CDR1 SGHDT and CDR2 YYEEEE. The CDR3 loop reads CASSFIGVNEKLFF. The CDR3 nucleotides read TGTGCCAGCAGCTTCATAGGGGTTAATGAAAAACTGTTTTTT.

This clonotype was detected ten times or more. The J gene is TRBJ2-1, the V gene TRBV25-1; TRBD2 agrees at 11 bases. J gave up 10 bases and V 1 base, and 15 bases lay outside the gene matches. The CDR3 extends over 18 amino acids. CDR1 is MGHDK and CDR2 is SYGVNS in the germline V gene. CDR3 DNA sequence: TGTGCCAGCAGTGAATGGCCGAGTAGCGGGGGGGTGACTGACGAGCAGTTCTTC. This encodes CASSEWPSSGGVTDEQFF.

This clonotype showed up just a few times. The rearrangement links TRBV19 to TRBJ1-2, with 8 bases that match TRBD1. CDR1 is LNHDA, CDR2 SQIVND, per germline (reference sequence). The V gene end was trimmed by 6 bases and the J gene end by 8 bases; junction bases not matched to a gene: 5. The CDR3 has 12 amino acids. The CDR3 reads CASRFRGRGYTF. The DNA of the CDR3 is TGTGCCAGTAGATTCAGGGGGCGAGGCTACACCTTC.

This clonotype showed up many times. This rearrangement joins TRBV20-1 to TRBJ2-5, with 13 bases fitting TRBD2. The CDR3 runs to 16 residues. With 1 base clipped from V and 2 bases from J, the junction kept 4 bases outside the gene matches. Germline lookup yields CDR1 DFQATT and CDR2 SNEGSKA (reference sequence). CDR3 bases: TGCAGTGCTAGAGGGACTAGCGGGAGCTTGCAAGAGACCCAGTACTTC. Encoded protein: CSARGTSGSLQETQYF.

The chain couples TRBV12-3 or TRBV12-4 to TRBJ1-1; D gene unclear. The CDR3 contains 15 residues. Trimming pared 3 bases from V and 0 bases from J, leaving 11 bases between. CDR3 coding DNA: TGTGCCAGCAGTTTTGGGCCTCCCCTGAACACTGAAGCTTTCTTT. It is translated as CASSFGPPLNTEAFF.

V usage is TRBV5-4 and J usage is TRBJ2-2, with TRBD1 matching over 9 bases. Losses at the gene ends were 4 bases for V and 1 base for J; bases not matched to a gene: 14. Germline lookup yields CDR1 SGHNT and CDR2 YYREEE (reference sequence). CDR3 length equals 19 residues. The CDR3 region is CASSPLWGTGSLNTGELFF. CDR3 DNA sequence: TGTGCCAGCAGCCCTTTGTGGGGGACAGGGAGCCTGAACACCGGGGAGCTGTTTTTT.

This clonotype occurred many times. This sequence joins TRBV18 and TRBJ1-1, with D perhaps matching TRBD1 (5 bases). The length of the CDR3 is 14 residues. The germline V gene encodes CDR1 KGHSH and CDR2 LQKENI. V lost 5 bases, J lost 1 base, and 11 bases lay in between. This CDR3 reads CASSVGVENTEAFF. The CDR3, as DNA: TGTGCCAGCTCAGTGGGGGTTGAGAACACTGAAGCTTTCTTT. The complete variable domain, with remaining parts taken from reference TRBV18 and TRBJ1-1, reads NAGVMQNPRHLVRRRGQEARLRCSPMKGHSHVYWYRQLPEEGLKFMVYLQKENIIDESGMPKERFSAEFPKEGPSILRIQQVVRGDSAAYFCASSVGVENTEAFFGQGTRLTVV.

This clonotype was seen at least ten times. The CDR3 DNA is TGTGCCAGCACTACAGGGATGAACACTGAAGCTTTCTTT. It translates to CASTTGMNTEAFF. The J gene is TRBJ1-1, the V gene TRBV28; possible D gene TRBD1, 6 bases. The CDR3 is 13 residues long. Germline V gene data show CDR1 as MDHEN and CDR2 as SYDVKM. The ends were cut back, 7 bases at V and 0 bases at J, with 9 bases in the middle. Using reference TRBV28 and TRBJ1-1 for the parts outside the CDR3, the full variable domain is DVKVTQSSRYLVKRTGEKVFLECVQDMDHENMFWYRQDPGLGLRLIYFSYDVKMKEKGDIPEGYSVSREKKERFSLILESASTNQTSMYLCASTTGMNTEAFFGQGTRLTVV.

This clonotype occurred many times. This chain joins TRBV29-1 and TRBJ2-1; D gene ambiguous. Germline V gene sequence: CDR1 SQVTM, CDR2 ANQGSEA. V was cut by 5 bases and J by 4 bases, with 3 bases left in between. CDR3 size: 10 residues. For the CDR3, the DNA is TGCAGCGTTTCGTACAATGAGCAGTTCTTC. As protein: CSVSYNEQFF.

A word on this clonotype: It differs at one base from a far larger clone, so likely a read error. The chain has TRBV13 and TRBJ2-7, with 10 nucleotides matching TRBD2. The CDR3 runs to 16 residues. Losses at the gene ends were 4 bases for V and 7 bases for J; bases not matched to a gene: 13. CDR1 PRHDT and CDR2 FYEKMQ come from the germline V gene (reference sequence). CDR3 amino acids: CASSSPTSGIHNEQYF. In nucleotides, the CDR3 is TGTGCCAGCAGCTCCCCTACTAGCGGGATCCACAATGAGCAGTACTTC.